These 7 T cell receptor beta chains were sequenced from one sample in a study of T cell responses to AZD1222 COVID-19 vaccine. Method: immunoSEQ multiplex PCR; TCRdb's copy keeps in-frame clones and lacks some. The sample consists of fewer than 120,000 clones, nearly 90% of them appearing once. The sample was peripheral blood, taken on day 0 of AZD1222 vaccination. The receptors derive from an adult in good health.

This chain uses TRBV7-2 with TRBJ2-6; TRBD2 might be the D (6 bases). V was shortened by 1 base and J by 1 base, with 14 bases between the two germline ends. This CDR3 is built from 18 residues. Germline V gene sequence: CDR1 SGHTA, CDR2 FQGNSA. CDR3 sequence (DNA): TGTGCCAGCAGCTTAGTTGGAGGGTCCTATTCTGGGGCCAACGTCCTGACTTTC. It specifies CASSLVGGSYSGANVLTF.

The chain combines TRBV6-2 or TRBV6-3 with TRBJ1-5; TRBD1 matches at 8 bases. Germline CDR1 MNHEY, CDR2 SVGEGT. V dropped 3 bases and J dropped 7; count of bases not matched to a gene: 11. There are 16 residues in the CDR3. CDR3 sequence (DNA): TGTGCCAGCAGTTATGGTGTCGCAGGGGGCAGGCAGCCCCAGCATTTT. It is translated as CASSYGVAGGRQPQHF.

This rearrangement joins TRBV4-3 to TRBJ2-3, with 8 bases lining up with TRBD2. V lost 2 bases, J lost 4 bases, and 8 bases stayed unmatched. Looked up from germline, CDR1 is LGHNA and CDR2 is YSLEER. This CDR3 contains 16 residues. DNA of the CDR3: TGCGCCAGCAGCCAAATCCCCGGGGGGGCGGCAGATACGCAGTATTTT. Amino acids: CASSQIPGGAADTQYF.

The V gene is TRBV20-1, the J gene TRBJ2-1, with TRBD2 matching over 10 bases. This CDR3 region has 17 residues. V was clipped by 3 bases and J by 8 bases; unmatched bases: 16. Germline lookup yields CDR1 DFQATT and CDR2 SNEGSKA (reference sequence). The CDR3 nucleotides are TGCAGTGCTAGTGCTATTAAGCGGGAGGGCCTGGTGGATGAGCAGTTCTTC. Amino acid sequence: CSASAIKREGLVDEQFF.

This chain joins TRBV18 and TRBJ1-1; D unclear. With 3 bases removed from V and 7 bases from J, the gap between germline ends came to 12 bases. CDR3 length: 13 amino acids. Germline lookup yields CDR1 KGHSH and CDR2 LQKENI. The chain's CDR3 is CASSPQRTNEAFF. In nucleotides, the CDR3 is TGTGCCAGCTCACCTCAGCGCACTAATGAAGCTTTCTTT.

This clone is a singleton in its sample. The V call is TRBV19, the J call TRBJ2-1, with D possibly matching TRBD1 (6 bases). The CDR3 is 15 amino acids. The V gene's germline CDR1 is LNHDA and CDR2 SQIVND (reference sequence). Deletions cut 5 bases from V and 3 bases from J, with 14 bases between. The CDR3 nucleotides are TGTGCCAGTAGTCCCCTTCGGGACAACTACAATGAGCAGTTCTTC. As protein: CASSPLRDNYNEQFF. The full variable domain, its missing parts supplied by reference TRBV19 and TRBJ2-1, is DGGITQSPKYLFRKEGQNVTLSCEQNLNHDAMYWYRQDPGQGLRLIYYSQIVNDFQKGDIAEGYSVSREKKESFPLTVTSAQKNPTAFYLCASSPLRDNYNEQFFGPGTRLTVL.

This clone showed up just a few times. The CDR3 sequence: CASSLKFPSYNEQFF. The CDR3 DNA reads TGCGCCAGCAGCTTGAAGTTCCCTAGCTACAATGAGCAGTTCTTC. The V gene is TRBV5-1, the J gene TRBJ2-1; no firm D call. Trimming took off 1 base at V and 3 bases at J, with 11 bases between the two ends. CDR3 size: 15 residues. Germline V gene lookup returns CDR1 SGHRS and CDR2 YFSETQ. Supplemented by reference TRBV5-1 and TRBJ2-1, the full variable domain reads KAGVTQTPRYLIKTRGQQVTLSCSPISGHRSVSWYQQTPGQGLQFLFEYFSETQRNKGNFPGRFSGRQFSNSRSEMNVSTLELGDSALYLCASSLKFPSYNEQFFGPGTRLTVL.